This T cell receptor beta chain was sequenced in a study of shared T cell receptors in the human thymus. J lost 3 bases, V lost 4 bases, and 23 bases had no gene match. This CDR3 is built from 21 residues. The germline gives CDR1 SNHLY, CDR2 FYNNEI. Sequenced by immunoSEQ multiplex PCR; TCRdb stores in-frame clones only, minus some. This sample yields roughly 710,000 clones, of which 80% to 90% are seen a single time; approximately 0.01% belongs to the top ten. This same sample was also part of a study on human thymus T cells. Per that paper: Apparent bias marked the V and J gene usage of thymic and blood repertoires.

The receptor's source is a girl under three years old with a congenital heart defect. Sequencing was performed on thymocytes. This sequence joins TRBV2 and TRBJ2-7; 11 bases match TRBD2. CDR3 region: CASSVVSGELAGVLGGYEQYF. Here the CDR3 DNA reads TGTGCCAGCAGTGTGGTGTCGGGGGAACTAGCGGGGGTCCTGGGGGGCTACGAGCAGTACTTC.